This T cell receptor (beta chain) was found in a study of CD8 T cells in ankylosing spondylitis. Overall study results and limits: Matched ankylosing spondylitis synovial fluid reportedly contained a significantly enriched population of disease-linked clones. Disease-linked clones bore a CD8+ phenotype and were relatively rare in peripheral blood. One TCR beta motif, made up of roughly eight highly homologous variants, appeared characteristic of ankylosing spondylitis blood.

Libraries of TCR beta came from quantitative 5'-RACE with molecular barcodes. MiXCR, applied by TCRdb to the 5' RACE reads, yields one record per CDR3 protein. The sample yields 200,000 to 250,000 distinct CDR3 sequences, approximately 11% seen once. Details on this clonotype: Its cognate antigen is unknown.

The CDR3 spans 12 residues. CDR1 is MNHNY and CDR2 is SVGAGI in the germline V gene (reference sequence). V shed 4 bases and J shed 8 bases, with 11 bases lying between them. The rearrangement uses TRBV6-6 and TRBJ1-2; D not resolved. Material: blood, either unsorted or a sorted T cell fraction (not recorded which). This TCR derives from a male donor with ankylosing spondylitis or in good health (not recorded which). Here the CDR3 DNA reads TGTGCCAGCAGTTCGCGGACGGGGGGCTACACCTTC. Protein: CASSSRTGGYTF.